The present T cell receptor beta chain was sequenced within a study of CD4 T cells in relation to SARS-CoV-2 and coronaviruses. Whole-study results and caveats: Pre-pandemic and post-infection samples never came from the same donor.

Germline lookup yields CDR1 MGHDK and CDR2 SYGVNS. V lost 5 bases to trimming and J lost 3 bases; unmatched junction nucleotides: 3. The CDR3 totals 14 residues. With respect to this clone: As yet, its antigen is unknown.

Before the COVID-19 pandemic, during about 2011-2019, CD4+ T cells were taken from unexposed donors. Sequencing was performed with immunoSEQ multiplex PCR; in TCRdb, only in-frame clones are kept and a portion is missing. The repertoire holds about 68,000 clones, with 93% as singletons. The TCR was taken from a human donor in good health. This sequence joins TRBV25-1 and TRBJ1-5; 8 bases align to TRBD1. Material for sequencing was naive CD4+ T cells from PBMCs. Indicated subset: naive CD4+ T cells isolated by negative enrichment. This CDR3 reads CASSTGGDNQPQHF. The CDR3, as DNA: TGTGCCAGCAGTACAGGGGGAGACAATCAGCCCCAGCATTTT. Variable domain in full (rest from reference TRBV25-1 and TRBJ1-5): EADIYQTPRYLVIGTGKKITLECSQTMGHDKMYWYQQDPGMELHLIHYSYGVNSTEKGDLSSESTVSRIRTEHFPLTLESARPSHTSQYLCASSTGGDNQPQHFGDGTRLSIL.